This T cell receptor (beta chain) was captured in a study of blood T cell repertoires in COVID-19. In the study overall: Acute-phase and convalescent COVID-19 samples originated in the United States, Italy and Spain. From T cells, B-cell-depleted T cells, or PBMCs came the material, which was cDNA or gDNA.

As handled by the study authors: The authors estimated nucleated cell counts from reference gene primer amplification. Clones were read by immunoSEQ multiplex PCR, and TCRdb kept only the in-frame ones, dropping some. V, J and clone size derive from that table, while D and trimming were established from the DNA sequence. The sample yields about 440,000 clones, about 91% seen once. On this clone: The junction departs from the called germline gene at one end, perhaps through a read error.

Enrollment of patients from Seattle took place during active infection, with longitudinal follow-up. Germline lookup yields CDR1 SGHRS and CDR2 YFSETQ. This CDR3 region has 11 residues. This TCR was recovered from a woman aged 45-60 years with COVID-19, enrolled during active disease. The sequencing input was peripheral blood. This chain links TRBV5-1 with TRBJ2-7; D might be TRBD1 (6 bases). CDR3 region: CASSSETGSDF. The CDR3 nucleotides read TGCGCCAGCAGCTCCGAGACAGGTTCGGACTTC. Supplemented by reference TRBV5-1 and TRBJ2-7, the full variable domain reads KAGVTQTPRYLIKTRGQQVTLSCSPISGHRSVSWYQQTPGQGLQFLFEYFSETQRNKGNFPGRFSGRQFSNSRSEMNVSTLELGDSALYLCASSSETGSDFGPGTRLTVT.